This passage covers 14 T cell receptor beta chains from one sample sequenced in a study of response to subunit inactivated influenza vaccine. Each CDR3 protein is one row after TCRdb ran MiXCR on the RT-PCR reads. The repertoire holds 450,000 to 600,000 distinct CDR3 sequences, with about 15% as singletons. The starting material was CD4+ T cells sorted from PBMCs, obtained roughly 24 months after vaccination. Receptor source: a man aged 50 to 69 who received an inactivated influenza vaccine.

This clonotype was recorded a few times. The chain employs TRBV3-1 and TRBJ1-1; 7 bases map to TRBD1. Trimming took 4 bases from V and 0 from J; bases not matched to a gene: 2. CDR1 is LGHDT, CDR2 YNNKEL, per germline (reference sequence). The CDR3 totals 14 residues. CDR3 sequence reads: CASSRGQLNTEAFF. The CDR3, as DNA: TGTGCCAGCAGCCGGGGACAGTTGAACACTGAAGCTTTCTTT. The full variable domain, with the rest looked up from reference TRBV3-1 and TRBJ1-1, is DTAVSQTPKYLVTQMGNDKSIKCEQNLGHDTMYWYKQDSKKFLKIMFSYNNKELIINETVPNRFSPKSPDKAHLNLHINSLELGDSAVYFCASSRGQLNTEAFFGQGTRLTVV.

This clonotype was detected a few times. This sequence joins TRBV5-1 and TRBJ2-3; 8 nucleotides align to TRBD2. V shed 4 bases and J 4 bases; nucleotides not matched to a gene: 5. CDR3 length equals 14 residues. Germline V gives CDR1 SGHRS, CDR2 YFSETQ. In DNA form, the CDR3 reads TGCGCCAGCAGCGGAAGGACTAGCTCAGATACGCAGTATTTT. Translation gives CASSGRTSSDTQYF. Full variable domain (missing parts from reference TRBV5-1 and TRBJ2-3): KAGVTQTPRYLIKTRGQQVTLSCSPISGHRSVSWYQQTPGQGLQFLFEYFSETQRNKGNFPGRFSGRQFSNSRSEMNVSTLELGDSALYLCASSGRTSSDTQYFGPGTRLTVL.

CDR3 nucleotide sequence: TGTGCCAGCAGTGGACAGGGTCCGGCCACCGGGGAGCTGTTTTTT. Translated: CASSGQGPATGELFF. The chain joins TRBV6-1 to TRBJ2-2; 7 bases map to TRBD1. The V segment lost 4 bases and the J segment 4 bases; nucleotides outside the gene matches: 6. Germline V CDR1 and CDR2: MNHNS, SASEGT. The CDR3 totals 15 residues.

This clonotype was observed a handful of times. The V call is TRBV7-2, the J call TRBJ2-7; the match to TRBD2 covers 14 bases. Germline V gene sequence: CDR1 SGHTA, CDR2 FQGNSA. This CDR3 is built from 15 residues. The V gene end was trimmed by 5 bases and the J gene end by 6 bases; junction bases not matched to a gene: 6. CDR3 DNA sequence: TGTGCCAGCAGCCAAAAGGGACTAGCGGGAGTCGAGCAGTACTTC. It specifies CASSQKGLAGVEQYF. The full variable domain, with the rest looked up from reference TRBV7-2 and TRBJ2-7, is GAGVSQSPSNKVTEKGKDVELRCDPISGHTALYWYRQSLGQGLEFLIYFQGNSAPDKSGLPSDRFSAERTGGSVSTLTIQRTQQEDSAVYLCASSQKGLAGVEQYFGPGTRLTVT.

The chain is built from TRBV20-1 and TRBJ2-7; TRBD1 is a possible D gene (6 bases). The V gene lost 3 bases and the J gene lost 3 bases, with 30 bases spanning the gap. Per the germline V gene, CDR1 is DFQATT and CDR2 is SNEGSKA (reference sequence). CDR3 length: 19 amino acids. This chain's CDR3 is CSARPVTRRGTEVNYEQYF. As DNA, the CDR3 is TGCAGTGCTAGGCCCGTCACACGAAGGGGGACGGAGGTAAACTACGAGCAGTACTTC.

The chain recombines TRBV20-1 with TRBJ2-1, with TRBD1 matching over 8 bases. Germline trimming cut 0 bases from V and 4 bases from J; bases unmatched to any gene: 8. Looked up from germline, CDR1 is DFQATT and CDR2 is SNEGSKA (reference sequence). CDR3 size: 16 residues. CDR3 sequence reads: CSARDSSGGAYNEQFF. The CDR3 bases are TGCAGTGCTAGAGATTCGTCAGGGGGCGCTTACAATGAGCAGTTCTTC.

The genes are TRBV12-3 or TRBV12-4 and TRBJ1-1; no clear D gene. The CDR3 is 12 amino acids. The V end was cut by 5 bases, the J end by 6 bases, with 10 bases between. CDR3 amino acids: CASSDIDPEAFF. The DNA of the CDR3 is TGTGCCAGCAGTGACATAGACCCTGAAGCTTTCTTT.

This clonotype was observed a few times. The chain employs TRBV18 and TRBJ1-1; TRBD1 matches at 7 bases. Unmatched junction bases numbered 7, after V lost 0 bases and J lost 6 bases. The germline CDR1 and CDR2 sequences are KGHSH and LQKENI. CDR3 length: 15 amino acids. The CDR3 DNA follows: TGTGCCAGCTCACCACCGCAGGGGGTTGGTGCTGAAGCTTTCTTT. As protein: CASSPPQGVGAEAFF.

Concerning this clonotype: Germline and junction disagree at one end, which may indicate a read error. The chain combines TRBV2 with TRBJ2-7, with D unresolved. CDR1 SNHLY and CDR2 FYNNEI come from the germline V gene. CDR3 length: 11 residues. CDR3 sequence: CASSDAQLWDF. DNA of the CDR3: TGTGCCAGCAGTGATGCCCAGCTGTGGGACTTC. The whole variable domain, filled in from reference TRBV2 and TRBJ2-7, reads EPEVTQTPSHQVTQMGQEVILRCVPISNHLYFYWYRQILGQKVEFLVSFYNNEISEKSEIFDDQFSVERPDGSNFTLKIRSTKLEDSAMYFCASSDAQLWDFGPGTRLTVT.

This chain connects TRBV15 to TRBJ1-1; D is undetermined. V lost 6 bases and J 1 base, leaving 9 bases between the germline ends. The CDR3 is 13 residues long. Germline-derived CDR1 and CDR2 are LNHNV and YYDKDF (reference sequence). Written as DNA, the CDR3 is TGTGCCACCAGGGCGGGCACGAACACTGAAGCTTTCTTT. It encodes CATRAGTNTEAFF. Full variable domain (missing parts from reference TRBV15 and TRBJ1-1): DAMVIQNPRYQVTQFGKPVTLSCSQTLNHNVMYWYQQKSSQAPKLLFHYYDKDFNNEADTPDNFQSRRPNTSFCFLDIRSPGLGDTAMYLCATRAGTNTEAFFGQGTRLTVV.

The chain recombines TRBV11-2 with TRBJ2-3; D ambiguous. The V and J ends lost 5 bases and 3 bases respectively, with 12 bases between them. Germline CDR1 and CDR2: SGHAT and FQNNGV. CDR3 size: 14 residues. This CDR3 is CASSHRRLTDTQYF. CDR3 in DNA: TGTGCCAGCAGCCACCGGCGTCTTACAGATACGCAGTATTTT. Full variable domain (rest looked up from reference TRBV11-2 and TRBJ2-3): EAGVAQSPRYKIIEKRQSVAFWCNPISGHATLYWYQQILGQGPKLLIQFQNNGVVDDSQLPKDRFSAERLKGVDSTLKIQPAKLEDSAVYLCASSHRRLTDTQYFGPGTRLTVL.

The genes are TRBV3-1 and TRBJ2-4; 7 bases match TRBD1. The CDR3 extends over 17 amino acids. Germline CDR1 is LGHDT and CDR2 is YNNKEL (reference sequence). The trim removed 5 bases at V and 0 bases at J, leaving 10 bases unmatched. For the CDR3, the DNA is TGTGCCAGCAGCTATGAGGGGGCCCCCCTAGCCAAAAACATTCAGTACTTC. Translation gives CASSYEGAPLAKNIQYF.

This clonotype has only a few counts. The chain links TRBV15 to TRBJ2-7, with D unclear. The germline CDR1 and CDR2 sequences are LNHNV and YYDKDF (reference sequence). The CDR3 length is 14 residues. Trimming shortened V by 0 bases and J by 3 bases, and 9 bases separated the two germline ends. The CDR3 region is CATSREDQFYEQYF. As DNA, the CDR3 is TGTGCCACCAGCAGAGAAGATCAGTTCTACGAGCAGTACTTC. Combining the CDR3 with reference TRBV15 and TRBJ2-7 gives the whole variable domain DAMVIQNPRYQVTQFGKPVTLSCSQTLNHNVMYWYQQKSSQAPKLLFHYYDKDFNNEADTPDNFQSRRPNTSFCFLDIRSPGLGDTAMYLCATSREDQFYEQYFGPGTRLTVT.

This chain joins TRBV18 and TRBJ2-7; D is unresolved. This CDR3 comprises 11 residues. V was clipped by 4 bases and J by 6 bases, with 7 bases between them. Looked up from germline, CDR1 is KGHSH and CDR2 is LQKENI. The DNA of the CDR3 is TGTGCCAGCTCACAAAGGTCCGAGCAGTACTTC. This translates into CASSQRSEQYF. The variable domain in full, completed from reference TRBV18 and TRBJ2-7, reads NAGVMQNPRHLVRRRGQEARLRCSPMKGHSHVYWYRQLPEEGLKFMVYLQKENIIDESGMPKERFSAEFPKEGPSILRIQQVVRGDSAAYFCASSQRSEQYFGPGTRLTVT.